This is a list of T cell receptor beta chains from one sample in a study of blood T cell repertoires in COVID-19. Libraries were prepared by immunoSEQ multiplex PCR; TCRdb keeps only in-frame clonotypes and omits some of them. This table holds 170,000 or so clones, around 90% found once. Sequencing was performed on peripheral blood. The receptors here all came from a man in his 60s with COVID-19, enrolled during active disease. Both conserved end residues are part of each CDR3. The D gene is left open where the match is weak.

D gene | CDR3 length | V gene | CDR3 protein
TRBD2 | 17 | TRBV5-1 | CASSLDRGRAFVDEQFF
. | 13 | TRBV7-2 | CASSLLSPETQYF
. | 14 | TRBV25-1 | CASRGQGMNTEAFF
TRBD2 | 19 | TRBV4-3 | CASSRTGGTSGGAGDTQYF
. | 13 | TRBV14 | CASSHTQNTEAFF
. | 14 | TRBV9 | CASSVGGHSGELFF
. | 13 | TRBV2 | CASSGAVDYGYTF
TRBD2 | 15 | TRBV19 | CATSTASGPNNEQFF
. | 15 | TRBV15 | CATSRQGLSNQPQHF
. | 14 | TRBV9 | CASSPTVMNTEAFF
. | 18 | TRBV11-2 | CASSSEDRLLAGTDTQYF
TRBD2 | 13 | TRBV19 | CASSISRGDEQFF
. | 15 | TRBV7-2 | CASRLGGVDTGELFF
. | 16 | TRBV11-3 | CASSPRGAGGNYEQYF
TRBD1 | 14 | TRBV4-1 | CAILPGQGLREQYF
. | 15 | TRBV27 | CASSLNNRPNTEAFF
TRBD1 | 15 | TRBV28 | CASVPWARDRYEQYF
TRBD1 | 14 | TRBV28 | CASRKGAGNSPLHF
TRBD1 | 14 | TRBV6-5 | CASSQTGESSPLHF
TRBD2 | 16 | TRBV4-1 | CASSQQRGGSYNEQFF
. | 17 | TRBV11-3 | CASSEGGFRPTGTEAFF
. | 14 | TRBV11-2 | CASSPSSSGNTIYF
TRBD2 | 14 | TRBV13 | CATTSSRTRDTQYF
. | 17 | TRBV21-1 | CASSARDSQPSTDTQYF
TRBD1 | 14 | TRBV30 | CAWREQGEAQPQHF
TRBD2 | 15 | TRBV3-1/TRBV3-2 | CASSQAGGSYNEQFF
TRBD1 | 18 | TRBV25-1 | CASSAKSDRGLLIEKLFF
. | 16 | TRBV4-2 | CASSPPGSGYDEKLFF
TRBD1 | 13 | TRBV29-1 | CSDTGGPNYGYTF
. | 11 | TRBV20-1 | CSALYGRGYTF
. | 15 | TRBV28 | CASTTGGVSGNTIYF
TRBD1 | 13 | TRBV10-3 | CAISATGDYGYTF
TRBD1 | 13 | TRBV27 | CASRQGARVGYTF
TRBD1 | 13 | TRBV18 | CASSPPTGGGYTF
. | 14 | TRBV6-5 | CASSYAKLTHEQFF
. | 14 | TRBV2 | CASSESPSSYEQYF
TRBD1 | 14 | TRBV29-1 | CSTLTGGLYNEQFF
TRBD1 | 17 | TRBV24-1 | CATSDPPRTGDTGELFF
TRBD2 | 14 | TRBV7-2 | CASSRTSAYYEQYF
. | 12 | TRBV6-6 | CASSYNNQPQHF